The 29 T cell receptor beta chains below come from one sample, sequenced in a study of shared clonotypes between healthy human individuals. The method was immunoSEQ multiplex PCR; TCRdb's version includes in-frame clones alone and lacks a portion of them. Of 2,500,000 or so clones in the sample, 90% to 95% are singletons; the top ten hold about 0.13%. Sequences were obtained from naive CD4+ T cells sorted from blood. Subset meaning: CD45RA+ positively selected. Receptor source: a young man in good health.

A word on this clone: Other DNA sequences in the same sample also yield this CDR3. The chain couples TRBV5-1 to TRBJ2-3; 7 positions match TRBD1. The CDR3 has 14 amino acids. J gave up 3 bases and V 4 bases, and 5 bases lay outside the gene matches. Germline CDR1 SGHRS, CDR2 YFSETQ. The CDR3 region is CASSPRTGTDTQYF. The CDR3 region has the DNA TGCGCCAGCAGCCCGCGGACAGGTACAGATACGCAGTATTTT. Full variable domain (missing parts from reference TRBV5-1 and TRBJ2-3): KAGVTQTPRYLIKTRGQQVTLSCSPISGHRSVSWYQQTPGQGLQFLFEYFSETQRNKGNFPGRFSGRQFSNSRSEMNVSTLELGDSALYLCASSPRTGTDTQYFGPGTRLTVL.

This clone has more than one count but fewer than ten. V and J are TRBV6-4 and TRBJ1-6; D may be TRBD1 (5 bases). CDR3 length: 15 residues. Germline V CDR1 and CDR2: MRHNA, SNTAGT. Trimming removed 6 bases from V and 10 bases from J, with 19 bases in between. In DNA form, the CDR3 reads TGTGCCAGCAGCCGAGACGGGGACTATGAGTCACCCCTCCACTTT. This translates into CASSRDGDYESPLHF.

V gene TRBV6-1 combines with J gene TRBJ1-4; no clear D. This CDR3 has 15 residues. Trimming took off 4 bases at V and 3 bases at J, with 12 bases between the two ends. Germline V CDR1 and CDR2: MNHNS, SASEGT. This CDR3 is CASSVYPYPNEKLFF. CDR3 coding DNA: TGTGCCAGCAGTGTGTATCCGTACCCTAATGAAAAACTGTTTTTT.

The CDR3 reads CATKTTGYNGYTF. CDR3 coding DNA: TGTGCCACCAAAACAACAGGGTACAATGGCTACACCTTC. The chain combines TRBV27 with TRBJ1-2, with D possibly TRBD1 on 6 matching bases. The germline V and J ends were trimmed by 10 bases and 6 bases, with 18 bases remaining between them. The germline V gene has CDR1 MNHEY and CDR2 SMNVEV (reference sequence). There are 13 residues in the CDR3.

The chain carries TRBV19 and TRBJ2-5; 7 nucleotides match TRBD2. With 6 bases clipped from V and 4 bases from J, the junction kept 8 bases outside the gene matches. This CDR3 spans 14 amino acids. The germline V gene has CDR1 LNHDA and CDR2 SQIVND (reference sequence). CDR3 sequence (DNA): TGTGCCAGTAGCCCCGAGACTAGCCGAGAGACCCAGTACTTC. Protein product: CASSPETSRETQYF. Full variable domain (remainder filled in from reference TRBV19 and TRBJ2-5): DGGITQSPKYLFRKEGQNVTLSCEQNLNHDAMYWYRQDPGQGLRLIYYSQIVNDFQKGDIAEGYSVSREKKESFPLTVTSAQKNPTAFYLCASSPETSRETQYFGPGTRLLVL.

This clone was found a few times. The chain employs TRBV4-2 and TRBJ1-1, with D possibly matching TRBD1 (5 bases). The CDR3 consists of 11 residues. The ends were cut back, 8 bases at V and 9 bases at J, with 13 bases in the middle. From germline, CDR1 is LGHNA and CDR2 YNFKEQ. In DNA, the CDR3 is TGTGCCAGCCAACTTTCGGGGCAAGCTTTCTTT. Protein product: CASQLSGQAFF.

Here the CDR3 reads CASSLTATGREKLFF. The CDR3, as DNA: TGCGCCAGCAGCCTAACAGCTACCGGACGGGAAAAACTGTTTTTT. J is TRBJ1-4 and V is TRBV5-1; no definite D call. V lost 4 bases and J lost 8, with 18 bases in between. The CDR3 spans 15 residues. Germline loops: CDR1 SGHRS, CDR2 YFSETQ.

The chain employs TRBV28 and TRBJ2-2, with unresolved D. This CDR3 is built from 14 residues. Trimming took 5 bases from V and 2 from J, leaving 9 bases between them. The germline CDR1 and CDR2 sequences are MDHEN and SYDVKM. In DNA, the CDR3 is TGTGCCAGCAGTCGAGGCGGAAACACCGGGGAGCTGTTTTTT. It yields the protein CASSRGGNTGELFF.

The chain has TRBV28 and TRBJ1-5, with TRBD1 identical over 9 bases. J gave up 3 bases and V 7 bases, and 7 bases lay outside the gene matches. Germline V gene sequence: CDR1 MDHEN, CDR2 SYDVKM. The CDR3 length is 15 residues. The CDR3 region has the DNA TGTGCCAGCATCGAAGGGACAGGGCTCAATCAGCCCCAGCATTTT. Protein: CASIEGTGLNQPQHF.

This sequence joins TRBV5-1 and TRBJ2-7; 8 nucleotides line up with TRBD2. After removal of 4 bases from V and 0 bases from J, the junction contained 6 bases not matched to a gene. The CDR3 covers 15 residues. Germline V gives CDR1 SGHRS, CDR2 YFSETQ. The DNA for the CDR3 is TGCGCCAGCAGCCCTCCGGCGGGAGGCTCCTACGAGCAGTACTTC. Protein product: CASSPPAGGSYEQYF.

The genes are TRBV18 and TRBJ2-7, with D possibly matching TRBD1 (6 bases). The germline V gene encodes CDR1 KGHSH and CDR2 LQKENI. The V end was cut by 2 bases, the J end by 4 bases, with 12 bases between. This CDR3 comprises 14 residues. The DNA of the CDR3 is TGTGCCAGCTCACCATCTCCAGGGGAATACGAGCAGTACTTC. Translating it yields CASSPSPGEYEQYF.

The CDR3 sequence is CAISESTPGGNYGYTF. The CDR3 coding sequence is TGTGCCATCAGTGAGTCGACGCCAGGGGGTAACTATGGCTACACCTTC. The chain combines TRBV10-3 with TRBJ1-2; 7 bases match TRBD1. The germline V gene has CDR1 ENHRY and CDR2 SYGVKD. The CDR3 runs 16 residues. V was clipped by 0 bases and J by 1 base; unmatched bases: 5.

The CDR3 bases are TGTGCCAGCAGCCAAGAGGGGGCTGGAAACACCATATATTTT. Encoded protein: CASSQEGAGNTIYF. The rearrangement uses TRBV4-2 and TRBJ1-3; the D gene is possibly TRBD1 (5 bases). Germline V CDR1 and CDR2: LGHNA, YNFKEQ. V lost 0 bases and J lost 2, with 5 bases in between. The CDR3 is 14 residues long.

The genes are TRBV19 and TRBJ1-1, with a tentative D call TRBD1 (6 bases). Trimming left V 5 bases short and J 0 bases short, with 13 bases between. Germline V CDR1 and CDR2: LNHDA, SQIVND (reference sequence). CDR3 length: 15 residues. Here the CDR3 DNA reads TGTGCCAGTAGTTTCCCGGACAGAATGAACACTGAAGCTTTCTTT. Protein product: CASSFPDRMNTEAFF. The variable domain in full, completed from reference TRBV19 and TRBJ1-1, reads DGGITQSPKYLFRKEGQNVTLSCEQNLNHDAMYWYRQDPGQGLRLIYYSQIVNDFQKGDIAEGYSVSREKKESFPLTVTSAQKNPTAFYLCASSFPDRMNTEAFFGQGTRLTVV.

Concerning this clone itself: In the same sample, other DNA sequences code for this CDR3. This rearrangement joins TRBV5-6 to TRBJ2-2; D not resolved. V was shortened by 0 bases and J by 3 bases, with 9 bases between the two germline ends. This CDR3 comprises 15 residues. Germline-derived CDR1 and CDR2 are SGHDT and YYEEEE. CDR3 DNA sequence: TGTGCCAGCAGCTTGGGGCAGGTTGACACCGGGGAGCTGTTTTTT. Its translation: CASSLGQVDTGELFF. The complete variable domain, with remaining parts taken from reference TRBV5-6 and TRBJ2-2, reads DAGVTQSPTHLIKTRGQQVTLRCSPKSGHDTVSWYQQALGQGPQFIFQYYEEEERQRGNFPDRFSGHQFPNYSSELNVNALLLGDSALYLCASSLGQVDTGELFFGEGSRLTVL.

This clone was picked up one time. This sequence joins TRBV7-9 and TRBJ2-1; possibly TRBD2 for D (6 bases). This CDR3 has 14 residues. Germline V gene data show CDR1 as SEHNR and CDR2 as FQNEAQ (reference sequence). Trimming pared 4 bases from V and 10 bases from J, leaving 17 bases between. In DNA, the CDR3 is TGTGCCAGCAGCTCGTGGAGGGCCGGGGGAGAGCAGTTCTTC. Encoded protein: CASSSWRAGGEQFF.

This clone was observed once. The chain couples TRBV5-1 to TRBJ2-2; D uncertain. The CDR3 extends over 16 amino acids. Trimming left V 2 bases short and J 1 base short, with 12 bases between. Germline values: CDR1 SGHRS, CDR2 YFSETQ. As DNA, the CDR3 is TGCGCCAGCAGCTTAGGGCCGCAAGGGAACACCGGGGAGCTGTTTTTT. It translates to CASSLGPQGNTGELFF.

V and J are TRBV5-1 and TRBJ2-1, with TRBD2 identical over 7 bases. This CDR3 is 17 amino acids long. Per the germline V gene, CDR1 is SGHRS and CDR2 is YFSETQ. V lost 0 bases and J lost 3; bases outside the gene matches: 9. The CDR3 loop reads CASSLARSGTNYNEQFF. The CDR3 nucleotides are TGCGCCAGCAGCTTGGCCAGGAGCGGGACGAACTACAATGAGCAGTTCTTC.

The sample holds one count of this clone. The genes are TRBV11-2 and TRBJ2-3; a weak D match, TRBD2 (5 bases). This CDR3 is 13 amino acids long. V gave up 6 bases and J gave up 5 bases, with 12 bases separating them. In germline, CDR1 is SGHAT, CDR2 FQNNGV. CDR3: CASSSQEVDTQYF. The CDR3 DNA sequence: TGTGCCAGCAGTTCCCAGGAGGTAGATACGCAGTATTTT.

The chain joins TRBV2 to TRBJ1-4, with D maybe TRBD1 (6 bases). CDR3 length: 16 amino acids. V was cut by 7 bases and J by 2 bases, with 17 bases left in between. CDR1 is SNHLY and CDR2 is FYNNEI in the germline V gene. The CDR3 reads CASKREGVATNEKLFF. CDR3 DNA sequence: TGTGCCAGCAAAAGAGAGGGGGTGGCTACTAATGAAAAACTGTTTTTT.

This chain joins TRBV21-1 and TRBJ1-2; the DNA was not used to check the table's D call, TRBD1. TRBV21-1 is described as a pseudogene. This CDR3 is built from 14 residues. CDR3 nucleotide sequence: TGTGCCAGCAGCACCTGGACAGGGACATATGGCTACACCTTC. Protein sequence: CASSTWTGTYGYTF.

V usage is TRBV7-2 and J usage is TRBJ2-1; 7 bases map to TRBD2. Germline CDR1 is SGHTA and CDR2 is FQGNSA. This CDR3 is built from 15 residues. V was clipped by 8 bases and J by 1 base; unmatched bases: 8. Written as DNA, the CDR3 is TGTGCCAGCGGACCCAATAGCGGGTCCTACAATGAGCAGTTCTTC. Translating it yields CASGPNSGSYNEQFF.

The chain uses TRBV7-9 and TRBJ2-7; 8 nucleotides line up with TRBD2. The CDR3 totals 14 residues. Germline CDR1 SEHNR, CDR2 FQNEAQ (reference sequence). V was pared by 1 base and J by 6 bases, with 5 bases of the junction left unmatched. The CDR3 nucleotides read TGTGCCAGCAGCTTAGGACTAGCGCAGCGCGAGCAGTACTTC. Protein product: CASSLGLAQREQYF.

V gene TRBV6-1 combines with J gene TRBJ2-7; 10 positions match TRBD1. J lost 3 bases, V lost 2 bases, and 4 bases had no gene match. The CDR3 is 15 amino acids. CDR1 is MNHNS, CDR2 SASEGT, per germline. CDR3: CASSEMGTGVYEQYF. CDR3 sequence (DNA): TGTGCCAGCAGTGAAATGGGGACAGGGGTCTACGAGCAGTACTTC.

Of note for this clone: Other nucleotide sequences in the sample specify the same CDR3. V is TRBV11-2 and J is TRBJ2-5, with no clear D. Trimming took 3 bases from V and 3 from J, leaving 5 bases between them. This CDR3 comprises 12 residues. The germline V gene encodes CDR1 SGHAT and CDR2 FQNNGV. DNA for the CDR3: TGTGCCAGCAGCTTTGGGGAAGAGACCCAGTACTTC. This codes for CASSFGEETQYF.

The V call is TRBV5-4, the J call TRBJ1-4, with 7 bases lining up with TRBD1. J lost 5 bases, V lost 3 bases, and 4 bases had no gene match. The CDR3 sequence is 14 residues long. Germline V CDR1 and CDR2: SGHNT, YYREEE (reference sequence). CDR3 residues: CASSSGGGNEKLFF. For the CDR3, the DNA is TGTGCCAGCAGCTCAGGGGGGGGAAATGAAAAACTGTTTTTT.

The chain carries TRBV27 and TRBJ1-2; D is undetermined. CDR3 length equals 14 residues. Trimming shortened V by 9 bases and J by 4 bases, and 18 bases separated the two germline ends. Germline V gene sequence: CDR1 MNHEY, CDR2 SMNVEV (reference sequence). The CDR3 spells CASRRQGKAYGYTF. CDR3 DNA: TGTGCCAGTCGACGACAAGGGAAAGCCTATGGCTACACCTTC.

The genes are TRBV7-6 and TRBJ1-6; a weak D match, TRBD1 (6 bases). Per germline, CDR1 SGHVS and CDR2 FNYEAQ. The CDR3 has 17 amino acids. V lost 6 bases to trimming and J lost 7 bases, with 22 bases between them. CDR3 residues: CASSSIQTGVFNSPLHF. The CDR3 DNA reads TGTGCCAGCAGTTCCATCCAGACAGGAGTTTTCAATTCACCCCTCCACTTT.

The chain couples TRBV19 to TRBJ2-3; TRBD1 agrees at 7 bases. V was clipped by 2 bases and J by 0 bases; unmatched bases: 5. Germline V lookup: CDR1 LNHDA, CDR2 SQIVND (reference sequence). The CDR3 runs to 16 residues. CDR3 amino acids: CASSIRRQGSTDTQYF. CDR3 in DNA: TGTGCCAGTAGTATACGGCGACAGGGAAGCACAGATACGCAGTATTTT.